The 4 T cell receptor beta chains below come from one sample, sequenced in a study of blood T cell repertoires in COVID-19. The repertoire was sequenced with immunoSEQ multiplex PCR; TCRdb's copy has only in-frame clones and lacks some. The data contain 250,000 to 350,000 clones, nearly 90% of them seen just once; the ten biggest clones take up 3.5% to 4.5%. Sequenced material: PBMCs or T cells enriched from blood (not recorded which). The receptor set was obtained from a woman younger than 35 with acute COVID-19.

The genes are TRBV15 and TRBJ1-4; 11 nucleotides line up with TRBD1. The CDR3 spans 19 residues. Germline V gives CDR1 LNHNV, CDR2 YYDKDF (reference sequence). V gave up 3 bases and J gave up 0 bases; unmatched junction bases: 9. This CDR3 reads CATSRPRRDRGATNEKLFF. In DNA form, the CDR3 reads TGTGCCACCAGCAGGCCGCGAAGGGACAGGGGGGCAACTAATGAAAAACTGTTTTTT.

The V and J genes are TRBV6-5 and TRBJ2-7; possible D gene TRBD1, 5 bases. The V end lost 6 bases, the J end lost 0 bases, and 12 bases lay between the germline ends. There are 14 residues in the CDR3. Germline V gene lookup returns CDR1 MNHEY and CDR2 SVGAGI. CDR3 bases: TGTGCCAGCAGCCACTCGGACAACTCCTACGAGCAGTACTTC. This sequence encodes CASSHSDNSYEQYF.

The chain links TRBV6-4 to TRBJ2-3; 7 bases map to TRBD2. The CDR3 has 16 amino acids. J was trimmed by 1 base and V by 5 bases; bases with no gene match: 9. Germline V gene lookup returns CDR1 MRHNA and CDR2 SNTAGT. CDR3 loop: CASSLAEATGTDTQYF. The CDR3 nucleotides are TGTGCCAGCAGTCTAGCGGAGGCTACTGGCACAGATACGCAGTATTTT.

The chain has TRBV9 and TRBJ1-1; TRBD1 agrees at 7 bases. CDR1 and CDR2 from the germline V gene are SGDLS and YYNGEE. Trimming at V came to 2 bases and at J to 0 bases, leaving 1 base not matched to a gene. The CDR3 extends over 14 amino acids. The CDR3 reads CASSVGTVNTEAFF. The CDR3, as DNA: TGTGCCAGCAGCGTTGGGACAGTGAACACTGAAGCTTTCTTT. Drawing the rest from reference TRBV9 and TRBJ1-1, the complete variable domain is DSGVTQTPKHLITATGQRVTLRCSPRSGDLSVYWYQQSLDQGLQFLIQYYNGEERAKGNILERFSAQQFPDLHSELNLSSLELGDSALYFCASSVGTVNTEAFFGQGTRLTVV.